The entry below gives a single T cell receptor beta chain sequence along with its context. How the authors handled the data: Amplification of reference gene primers was used by the study to estimate nucleated cell counts. Clones were read by immunoSEQ multiplex PCR, and TCRdb kept only the in-frame ones, dropping some. V and J calls and clone size are as listed in that table; D and trimming were resolved from the DNA. The repertoire consists of more than 90,000 clones, with 85% to 95% occurring once and the leading ten covering over 5.5%. Looked up from germline, CDR1 is SGHNT and CDR2 is YYREEE (reference sequence). V was clipped by 7 bases and J by 6 bases, with 13 bases between them. The CDR3 extends over 13 amino acids. This sample was taken from a study of blood T cell repertoires in COVID-19.

The chain carries TRBV5-4 and TRBJ2-2, with D possibly TRBD1 on 6 matching bases. The sequence derives from a man in his fifties or sixties with active COVID-19. The sequenced material came from peripheral blood. The DNA of the CDR3 is TGTGCCAGCGGAACAGGGTTTGCCGGGGAGCTGTTTTTT. It codes for CASGTGFAGELFF.